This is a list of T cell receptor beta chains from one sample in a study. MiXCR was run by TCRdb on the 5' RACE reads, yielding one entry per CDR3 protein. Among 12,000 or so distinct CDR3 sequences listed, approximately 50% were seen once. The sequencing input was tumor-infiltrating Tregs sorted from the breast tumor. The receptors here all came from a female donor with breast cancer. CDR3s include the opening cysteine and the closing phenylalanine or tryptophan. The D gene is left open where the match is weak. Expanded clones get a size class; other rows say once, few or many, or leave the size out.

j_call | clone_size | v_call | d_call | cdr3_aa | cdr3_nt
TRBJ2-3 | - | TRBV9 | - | CASSAALGALSGGGGTDTQYF | TGTGCCAGCAGCGCGGCTCTAGGGGCCCTTAGCGGAGGAGGAGGTACAGATACGCAGTATTTT
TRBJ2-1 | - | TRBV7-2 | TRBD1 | CASSFRETGGYNEQFF | TGTGCCAGCAGCTTTCGGGAGACAGGGGGTTACAATGAGCAGTTCTTC
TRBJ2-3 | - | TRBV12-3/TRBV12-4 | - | CASSFWAGGGTDTQYF | TGTGCCAGCAGTTTTTGGGCAGGTGGAGGGACAGATACGCAGTATTTT
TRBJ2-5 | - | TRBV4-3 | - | CASSPSSPGFEETQYF | TGCGCCAGCAGCCCAAGTTCACCAGGATTCGAGGAGACCCAGTACTTC
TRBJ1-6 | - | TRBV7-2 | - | CASSPAGGYNSPLHF | TGTGCCAGCAGCCCGGCCGGGGGCTATAATTCACCCCTCCACTTT
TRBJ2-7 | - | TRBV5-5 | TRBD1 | CASRTGTGTYEQYF | TGTGCCAGCAGGACCGGGACAGGTACCTACGAGCAGTACTTT
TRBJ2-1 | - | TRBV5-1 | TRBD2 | CASSSQTSGFGNEQFF | TGCGCCAGCAGCTCCCAAACTAGCGGCTTCGGGAATGAGCAGTTCTTC
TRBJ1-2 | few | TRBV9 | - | CASTEIGSPLEGYTF | TGTGCCAGCACCGAAATAGGGTCCCCCTTAGAGGGCTACACCTTC
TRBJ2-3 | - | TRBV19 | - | CASSTARDHTDTQYF | TGTGCCAGTAGTACTGCCAGGGACCACACAGATACGCAGTATTTT
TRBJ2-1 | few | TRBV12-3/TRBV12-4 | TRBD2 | CASSRTSGRPHEQFF | TGTGCCAGCAGCCGGACTAGCGGGAGGCCTCATGAGCAGTTCTTC
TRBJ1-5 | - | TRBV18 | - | CASSPHETGQPQHF | TGTGCCAGCTCACCCCACGAGACGGGACAGCCCCAGCATTTT
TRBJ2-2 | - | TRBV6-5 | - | CASSYFAAGNTGELFF | TGTGCCAGCAGTTACTTTGCGGCAGGGAACACCGGGGAGCTGTTTTTT
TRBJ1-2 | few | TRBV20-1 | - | CSARVGQVPYGYTF | TGCAGTGCTAGAGTGGGACAAGTACCATATGGCTACACCTTC
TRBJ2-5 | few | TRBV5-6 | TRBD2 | CASSLGLAGETQYF | TGTGCCAGCAGCTTGGGACTAGCTGGGGAGACCCAGTACTTC
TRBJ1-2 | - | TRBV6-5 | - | CAGSPTLAADYGYTF | TGTGCCGGCAGTCCGACCCTCGCGGCAGACTATGGCTACACCTTC
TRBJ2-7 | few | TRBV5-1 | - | CASSFNSYEQYF | TGCGCCAGCAGCTTCAACAGCTACGAGCAGTACTTC
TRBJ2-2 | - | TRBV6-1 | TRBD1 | CASSEEGAWTGELFF | TGTGCCAGCAGTGAAGAGGGGGCGTGGACCGGGGAGCTGTTTTTT
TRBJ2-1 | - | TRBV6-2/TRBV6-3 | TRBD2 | CANTQMFLADFYNKQFF | TGTGCCAACACCCAGATGTTTCTAGCGGACTTCTACAATAAGCAGTTCTTC
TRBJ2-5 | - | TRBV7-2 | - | CASSLDRLETQYF | TGTGCCAGCAGCCTCGACCGGTTAGAGACCCAGTACTTC
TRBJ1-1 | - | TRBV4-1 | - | CASSQGWGGLPEAFF | TGCGCCAGCAGCCAAGGCTGGGGGGGACTACCTGAAGCTTTCTTT
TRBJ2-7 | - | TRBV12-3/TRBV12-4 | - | CASSVGILSEQYF | TGTGCCAGCAGCGTAGGGATCCTGTCTGAGCAGTACTTC
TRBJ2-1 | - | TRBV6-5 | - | CASSYFTVGEQFF | TGTGCCAGCAGTTACTTTACAGTAGGTGAGCAGTTCTTC
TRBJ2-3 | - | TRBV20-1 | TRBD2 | CSASPGGSTDTQYF | TGCAGTGCTAGTCCGGGAGGGTCCACAGATACGCAGTATTTT
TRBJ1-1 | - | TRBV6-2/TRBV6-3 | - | CASSHEGNTEAFF | TGTGCCAGCAGTCACGAGGGGAACACTGAAGCTTTCTTT